This T cell receptor (beta chain) was recorded in a study of tumor and adjacent non-tumor tissue in lung cancer. Broader study findings: Shorter survival was associated with higher TCR diversity in tumors. Tumor repertoires had a smaller top 100 clone share than normal lung.

The library came from three nested PCR rounds adapted from ARM-PCR protocols. TCRdb ran MiXCR on the multiplex PCR reads and lists one entry per CDR3 protein. The sample contains fewer than 100,000 distinct CDR3 sequences, approximately 73% of which appear only once. Germline values: CDR1 MNHNS, CDR2 SASEGT. The CDR3 runs 12 residues. RNA was extracted from bulk tissue without any cell sorting. The normal lung tissue was taken more than 3 cm from the tumor edge. Donors were chemotherapy-naive, newly diagnosed lung cancer surgical patients in China, August–November 2014. Comment on this clonotype: As yet, its antigen is unknown. At one end the junction does not follow the germline gene, possibly because of a read error.

The chain carries TRBV6-1 and TRBJ2-5; D gene uncertain. The sample taken for sequencing was distant non-tumor lung tissue. The TCR sequence derives from a woman between 45 and 60 years old with non-small cell lung cancer. The CDR3 is CASGDPEETQYF. In nucleotides, the CDR3 is TGTGCCAGCGGTGATCCCGAAGAGACCCAGTACTTC.